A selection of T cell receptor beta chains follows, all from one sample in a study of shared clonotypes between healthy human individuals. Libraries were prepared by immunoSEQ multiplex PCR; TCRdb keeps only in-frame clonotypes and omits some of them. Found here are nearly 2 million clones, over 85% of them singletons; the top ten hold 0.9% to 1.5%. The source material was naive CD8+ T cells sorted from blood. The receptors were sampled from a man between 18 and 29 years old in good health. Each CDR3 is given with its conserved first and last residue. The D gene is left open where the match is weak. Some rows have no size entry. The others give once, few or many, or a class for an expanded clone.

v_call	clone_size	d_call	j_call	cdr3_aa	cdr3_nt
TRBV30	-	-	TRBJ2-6	CAWSGSSSGANVLTF	TGTGCCTGGAGCGGTTCTTCCTCTGGGGCCAACGTCCTGACTTTC
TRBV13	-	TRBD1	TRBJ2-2	CASSPRDSPGELFF	TGTGCCAGCAGCCCTAGGGACAGTCCCGGGGAGCTGTTTTTT
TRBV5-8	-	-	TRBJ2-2	CASSLVDTGELFF	TGTGCCAGCAGCTTGGTCGACACCGGGGAGCTGTTTTTT
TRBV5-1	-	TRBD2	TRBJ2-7	CASSLALGLAGVEQYF	TGCGCCAGCAGCTTGGCACTTGGGCTAGCGGGCGTCGAGCAGTACTTC
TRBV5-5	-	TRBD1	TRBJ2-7	CASIRTGNLYEQYF	TGTGCCAGCATACGGACAGGGAACCTCTACGAGCAGTACTTC
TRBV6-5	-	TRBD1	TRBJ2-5	CASSQQGAETQYF	TGTGCCAGCAGCCAACAGGGGGCGGAGACCCAGTACTTC
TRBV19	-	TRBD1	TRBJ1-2	CASSMATGDGHTF	TGTGCCAGTAGTATGGCGACAGGGGACGGACACACCTTC
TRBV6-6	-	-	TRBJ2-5	CASSYSGAGMETQYF	TGTGCCAGCAGTTACTCTGGGGCCGGTATGGAGACCCAGTACTTC
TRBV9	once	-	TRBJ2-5	CASSVEIVSGQETQYF	TGTGCCAGCAGCGTAGAGATAGTCTCAGGCCAAGAGACCCAGTACTTC
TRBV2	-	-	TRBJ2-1	CASRNNEQFF	TGTGCCAGCAGAAACAATGAGCAGTTCTTC
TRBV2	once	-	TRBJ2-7	CASSDGGETYEQYF	TGTGCCAGCAGTGATGGGGGCGAAACCTACGAGCAGTACTTC
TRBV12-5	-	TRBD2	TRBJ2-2	CASGHPRGGINTGELFF	TGTGCTAGTGGCCACCCCCGGGGGGGAATTAACACCGGGGAGCTGTTTTTT
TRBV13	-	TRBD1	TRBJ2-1	CASSPSGGSEYEQFF	TGTGCCAGCAGCCCCTCAGGGGGAAGTGAGTATGAGCAGTTCTTC
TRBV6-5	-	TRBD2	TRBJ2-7	CASCFSGRAGYEQYF	TGTGCCAGCTGCTTTAGCGGGAGGGCCGGCTACGAGCAGTACTTC
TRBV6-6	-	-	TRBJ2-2	CASSYFAEPGELFF	TGTGCCAGCAGTTACTTCGCTGAGCCCGGGGAGCTGTTTTTT
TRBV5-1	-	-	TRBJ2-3	CASSLVEPLRTDTQYF	TGCGCCAGCAGCTTGGTTGAACCACTACGCACAGATACGCAGTATTTT
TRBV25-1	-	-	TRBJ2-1	CASSELVAGNEQFF	TGTGCCAGCAGTGAACTGGTCGCGGGAAATGAGCAGTTCTTC
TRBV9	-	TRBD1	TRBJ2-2	CASSVEVGTGANTGELFF	TGTGCCAGCAGCGTAGAAGTGGGGACAGGCGCGAACACCGGGGAGCTGTTTTTT
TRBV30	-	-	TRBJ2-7	CAWSFLNEQYF	TGTGCCTGGAGTTTCCTGAACGAGCAGTACTTC
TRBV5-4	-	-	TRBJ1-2	CASSFNDDYGYTF	TGTGCCAGCAGCTTTAACGACGACTATGGCTACACCTTC
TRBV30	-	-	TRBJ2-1	CAWSVPPSGPNEQFF	TGTGCCTGGAGTGTCCCCCCTTCAGGTCCCAATGAGCAGTTCTTC
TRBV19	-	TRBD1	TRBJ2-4	CASSDRGMNIQYF	TGTGCCAGTAGCGACAGGGGAATGAACATTCAGTACTTC
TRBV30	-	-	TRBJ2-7	CAWSVRGNPYEQYF	TGTGCCTGGAGTGTACGCGGTAACCCCTACGAGCAGTACTTC
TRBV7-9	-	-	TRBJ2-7	CASSSAGTSTYEQYF	TGTGCCAGCAGCTCCGCCGGGACATCCACCTACGAGCAGTACTTC
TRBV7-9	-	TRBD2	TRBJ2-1	CASSSNRALAGVEEQFF	TGTGCCAGCAGCTCAAATCGCGCACTAGCGGGAGTAGAGGAGCAGTTCTTC